This T cell receptor (beta chain) appears in the sequencing data of a study of T cell clones after liver transplantation. Overall study: A pre-transplant mixed lymphocyte reaction with TCRbeta sequencing defined graft-donor-reactive clones followed in post-transplant blood. Pre-transplant mixed lymphocyte reactions yielded third-party-reactive TCRbeta sequences as comparators for graft-donor-reactive sequences.

Sequenced by immunoSEQ multiplex PCR; TCRdb stores in-frame clones only, minus some. The data show around 77,000 clones, 80% seen once. Germline CDR1 reads SGHNT; CDR2 reads YYREEE (reference sequence). V gave up 3 bases and J gave up 8 bases, with 20 bases separating them. This CDR3 region has 15 residues. The chain is built from TRBV5-4 and TRBJ1-2; D perhaps matches TRBD1 (5 bases). Material: CD4+ T cells from blood, obtained 12 months after liver transplant. This clonotype originated in a human patient who received a liver transplant. Some T cells may be graft donor cells. CDR3 region: CASSSPQPGLEGYTF. The CDR3 nucleotides read TGTGCCAGCAGCTCCCCCCAACCAGGGCTGGAAGGCTACACCTTC.